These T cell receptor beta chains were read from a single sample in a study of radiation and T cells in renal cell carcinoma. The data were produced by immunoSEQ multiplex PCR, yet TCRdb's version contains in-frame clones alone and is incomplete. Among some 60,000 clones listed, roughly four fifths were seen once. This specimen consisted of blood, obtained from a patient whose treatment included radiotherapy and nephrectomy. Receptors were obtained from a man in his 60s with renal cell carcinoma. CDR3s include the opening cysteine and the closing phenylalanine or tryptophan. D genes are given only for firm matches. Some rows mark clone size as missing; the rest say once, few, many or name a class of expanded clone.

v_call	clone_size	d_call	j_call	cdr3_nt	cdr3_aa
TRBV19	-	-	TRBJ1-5	TGTGCCAGTAGTATTTCCCCTTCAGGGAGGGGTAAGGCCCAGCATTTT	CASSISPSGRGKAQHF
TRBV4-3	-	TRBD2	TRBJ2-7	TGCGCCAGCAGCCAAGAACAGCGGGGGGAGCACGAGCAGTACTTC	CASSQEQRGEHEQYF
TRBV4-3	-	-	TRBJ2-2	TGCGCCAGCAGCCAGCTACAGGGGGAGGGCACCGGGGAGCTGTTTTTT	CASSQLQGEGTGELFF
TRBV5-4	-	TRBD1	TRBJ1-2	TGTGCCAGCAGCCCTGGGACAGGCACTACCTCCTTTGGCTACACCTTC	CASSPGTGTTSFGYTF
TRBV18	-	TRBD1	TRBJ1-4	TGTGCCAGCTCACCTCGGGACAGGGGAGGAAAACTGTTTTTT	CASSPRDRGGKLFF
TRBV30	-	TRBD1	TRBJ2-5	TGTGCCTGGAACAGGGGGCGCCGGGAGACCCAGTACTTC	CAWNRGRRETQYF
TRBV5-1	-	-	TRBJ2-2	TGCGCCAGCAGCTTGGAAGGAGATCCTAACACCGGGGAGCTGTTTTTT	CASSLEGDPNTGELFF
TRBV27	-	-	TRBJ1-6	TGTGCCAGCAGTTTTAGGCGGATTAATAATTCACCCCTCCACTTT	CASSFRRINNSPLHF
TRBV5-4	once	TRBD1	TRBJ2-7	TGTGCCAGCAGCACAGGACAGGGTTTGAAACAGTACTTC	CASSTGQGLKQYF
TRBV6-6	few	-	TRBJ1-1	TGTGCCAGCAGTTCCACGGGTGGAAACACTGAAGCTTTCTTT	CASSSTGGNTEAFF
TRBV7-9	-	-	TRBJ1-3	TGTGCCAGCAGCTTTTCTCTTGGAAACACCATATATTTT	CASSFSLGNTIYF
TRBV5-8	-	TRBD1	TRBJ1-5	TGTGCCAGCAGCTCCCGGACAGGGCACCAGCCCCAGCATTTT	CASSSRTGHQPQHF
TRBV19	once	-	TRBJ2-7	TGTGCCAGCGGAACGGCACTAGCTTATGAGCAGTACTTC	CASGTALAYEQYF
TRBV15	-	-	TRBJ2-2	TGTGCCACCAGCTGGCCCTTTGGACACTACACCGGGGAGCTGTTTTTT	CATSWPFGHYTGELFF
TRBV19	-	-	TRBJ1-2	TGTGCCAGTAGTGCCCGGGACGTCAAAAGGGATGGCTACACCTTC	CASSARDVKRDGYTF
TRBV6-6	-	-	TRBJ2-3	TGTGCCAGCAGTTGGGGCGCCACAGATACGCAGTATTTT	CASSWGATDTQYF
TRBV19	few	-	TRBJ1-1	TGTGCCAGTAAAAAAAGGAGGGACACTGAAGCTTTCTTT	CASKKRRDTEAFF
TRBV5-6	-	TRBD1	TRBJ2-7	TGTGCCAGCAGCTGGTCGACAGGGCCCTACGAGCAGTACTTC	CASSWSTGPYEQYF
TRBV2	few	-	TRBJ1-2	TGTGCCAGCAGAAAGGAAGGGGACTATGGCTACACCTTC	CASRKEGDYGYTF
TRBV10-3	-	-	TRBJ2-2	TGTGCCATCAGTGAGATATGGTTAACGGGGCGGAACACCGGGGAGCTGTTTTTT	CAISEIWLTGRNTGELFF
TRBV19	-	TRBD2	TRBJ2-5	TGTGCCAGTAGTCCCGGCGGGAGCCCACTCCAAGAGACCCAGTACTTC	CASSPGGSPLQETQYF
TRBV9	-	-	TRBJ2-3	TGTGCCAGCAGCGTAGGCGGGCAGGCATTTACAGATACGCAGTATTTT	CASSVGGQAFTDTQYF
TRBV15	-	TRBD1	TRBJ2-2	TGTGCCACGAGACAGGGACCGAACACCGGGGAGCTGTTTTTT	CATRQGPNTGELFF
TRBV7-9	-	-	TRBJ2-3	TGTGCCAGCAGCACCTCCACGGGCACAGATACGCAGTATTTT	CASSTSTGTDTQYF
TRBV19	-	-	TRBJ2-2	TGTGCCAGTAGTATTCGGGGGAAGGGGACCGGGGAGCTGTTTTTT	CASSIRGKGTGELFF
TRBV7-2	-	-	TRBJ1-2	TGTGCCAGCAGCGCCCCAATTCCCTCCCTCTATGGCTACACCTTC	CASSAPIPSLYGYTF
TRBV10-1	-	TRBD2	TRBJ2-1	TGCGCCAGCAGTGAGAATAGCGGGGGATACAATGAGCAGTTCTTC	CASSENSGGYNEQFF
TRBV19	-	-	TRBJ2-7	TGTGCCAGTAGTGCGAGACGGGGCCTCGAGCAGTACTTC	CASSARRGLEQYF
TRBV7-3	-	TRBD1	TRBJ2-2	TGTGCCAGCAGGGCTCAGGGGGCTAACACCGGGGAGCTGTTTTTT	CASRAQGANTGELFF
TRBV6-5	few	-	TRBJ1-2	TGTGCCAGCAGTTTGGCCGGGGGGAACTATGGCTACACCTTC	CASSLAGGNYGYTF
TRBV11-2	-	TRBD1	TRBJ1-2	TGTGCCAGCAGCATTGGGGCTGCGGGACAGGGGTTTCTGGGGGATGGCTACACCTTC	CASSIGAAGQGFLGDGYTF
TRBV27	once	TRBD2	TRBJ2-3	TGTGCCAGCAGACAGGGACTAGCGGCCCGGGATACGCAGTATTTT	CASRQGLAARDTQYF
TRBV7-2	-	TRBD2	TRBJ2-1	TGTGCCAGCAGCTTAGGACGGGAGGTGAATGAGCAGTTCTTC	CASSLGREVNEQFF
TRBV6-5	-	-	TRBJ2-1	TGTGCCAGCAGGGAAAGGCGGGGCTGGGGGAATGAGCAGTTCTTC	CASRERRGWGNEQFF
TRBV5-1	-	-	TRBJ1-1	TGCGCCAGCAGCCCCTTGGGGGTGACTGAAGCTTTCTTT	CASSPLGVTEAFF
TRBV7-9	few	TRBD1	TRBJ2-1	TGTGCCAGCAGCTTCGGGACAGCATACAATGAGCAGTTCTTC	CASSFGTAYNEQFF
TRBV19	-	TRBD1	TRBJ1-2	TGTGCCAGTAGTCAGGGGGATTCGAGCTACACCTTC	CASSQGDSSYTF
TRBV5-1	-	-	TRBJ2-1	TGCGCCAGCAGCTTGGCCGATGTTGGGATACTGAATGAGCAGTTCTTC	CASSLADVGILNEQFF
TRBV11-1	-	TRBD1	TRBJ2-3	TGTGCCAGCAGCTTGGACAGGGGGACAGATACGCAGTATTTT	CASSLDRGTDTQYF
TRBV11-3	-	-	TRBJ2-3	TGTGCCAGCAGCAGGCCCGACACGGGCCTCACAGATACGCAGTATTTT	CASSRPDTGLTDTQYF
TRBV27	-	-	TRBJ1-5	TGTGCCAGCAGGGAGAGGGCAGCAACTAATCAGCCCCAGCATTTT	CASRERAATNQPQHF
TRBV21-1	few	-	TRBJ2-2	TGTGCCAGCAGTGAGGGGCATCCTGACACCGGGGAGCTGTTTTTT	CASSEGHPDTGELFF
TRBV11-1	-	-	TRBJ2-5	TGTGCCAGCAGCTTACGCGGACAAGAGACCCAGTACTTC	CASSLRGQETQYF
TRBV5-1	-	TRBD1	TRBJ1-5	TGCGCCAGCAGCTTAGGGACAGACAGCAATCAGCCCCAGCATTTT	CASSLGTDSNQPQHF
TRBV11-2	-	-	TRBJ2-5	TGTGCCAGCAGCTTAGGCCCCTCCCCACAAGAGACCCAGTACTTC	CASSLGPSPQETQYF
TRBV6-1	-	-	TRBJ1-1	TGTGCCAGCAGTGAAGTCCAGGGGAGTAGTTTTGATTTCTTT	CASSEVQGSSFDFF
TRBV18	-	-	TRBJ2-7	TGTGCCAGCTCACTGGACCTATCCTACGAGCAGTACTTC	CASSLDLSYEQYF
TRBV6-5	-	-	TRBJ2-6	TGTGCCAGCAGTTTCAACGGCGCGATTGGGGCCAACGTCCTGACTTTC	CASSFNGAIGANVLTF
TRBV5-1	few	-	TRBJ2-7	TGCGCCAGCAGCTCGCTCGACAGTGGAAGGGACGAGCAGTACTTC	CASSSLDSGRDEQYF
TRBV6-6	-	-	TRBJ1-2	TGTGCCAGCAGCACCGTACAGGGAGGTGGCTACACCTTC	CASSTVQGGGYTF
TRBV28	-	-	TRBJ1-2	TGTGCCAGCACCCGGGGGGTAGGGTATGGCTACACCTTC	CASTRGVGYGYTF
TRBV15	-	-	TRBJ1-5	TGTGCCACCAGCAGAGATAGGGTCAATCAGCCCCAGCATTTT	CATSRDRVNQPQHF
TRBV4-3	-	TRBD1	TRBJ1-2	TGCGCCAGCAGCCAAGATCGGGAGGGGGCGTCCGGGGGCTACACCTTC	CASSQDREGASGGYTF
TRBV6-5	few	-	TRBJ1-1	TGTGCCAGCAGTGCAGGGACTGAAGCTTTCTTT	CASSAGTEAFF
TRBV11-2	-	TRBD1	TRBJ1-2	TGTGCCAGCAGCTTGGGGGGCCCCAGGACAGGGGCCTACTATGGCTACACCTTC	CASSLGGPRTGAYYGYTF
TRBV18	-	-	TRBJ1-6	TGTGCCAGCTCAGACGACAGTAATTCACCCCTCCACTTT	CASSDDSNSPLHF
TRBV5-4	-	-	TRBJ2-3	TGTGCCAGCAGCTTGCAAAAAACTAGGGACCTTAATACGCAGTATTTT	CASSLQKTRDLNTQYF
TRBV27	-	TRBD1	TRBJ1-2	TGTGCCAGCAGTTTATATACAGGGGCGACACCTGGCTACACCTTC	CASSLYTGATPGYTF
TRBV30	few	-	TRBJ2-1	TGTGCCTGGAGTGCAGGGTACAATGAGCAGTTCTTC	CAWSAGYNEQFF
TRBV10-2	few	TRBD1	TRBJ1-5	TGCGCCAGCAGAACAGGGGGCGAGGGTCAGCCCCAGCATTTT	CASRTGGEGQPQHF